Listed below are T cell receptor beta chains from one sample, sequenced in a study of cytomegalovirus exposure and HLA in healthy donors. Sequencing was performed with immunoSEQ multiplex PCR; in TCRdb, only in-frame clones are kept and a portion is missing. This sample yields tens of thousands of clones, of which around 70% are seen a single time; roughly 4% belongs to the top ten. Material: PBMCs. These receptors all come from a woman in her forties or fifties in good health and CMV-seronegative. The CDR3 runs from the conserved cysteine through the conserved F or W. The order of the fields is CDR3 length, J gene, V gene, CDR3 protein.

18 | TRBJ2-4 | TRBV7-9 | CASSFNGAAESVSDIQYF
14 | TRBJ1-3 | TRBV2 | CASSEGASGNTIYF
15 | TRBJ2-3 | TRBV4-2 | CASSQEWTGGDTQYF
14 | TRBJ1-1 | TRBV28 | CASRPQLMNTEAFF
15 | TRBJ2-7 | TRBV9 | CASSANPSGSYEQYF
13 | TRBJ2-7 | TRBV19 | CASSLSGLYEQYF
12 | TRBJ1-4 | TRBV10-3 | CAIGGDNEKLFF
15 | TRBJ2-7 | TRBV5-6 | CASSSSGTDPYEQYF
14 | TRBJ2-3 | TRBV5-6 | CASSLPRRTDTQYF
13 | TRBJ1-5 | TRBV10-1 | CASSELSGQPQHF
13 | TRBJ1-1 | TRBV6-1 | CASSDQGDTEAFF
12 | TRBJ2-7 | TRBV6-5 | CASSYNSYEQYF
14 | TRBJ1-4 | TRBV10-2 | CASSESGTGQKLFF
13 | TRBJ2-5 | TRBV7-2 | CASSRQDQETQYF
16 | TRBJ1-5 | TRBV4-1 | CASSQERVEPNQPQHF
17 | TRBJ2-3 | TRBV10-2 | CASSEPSTSGYTDTQYF
14 | TRBJ1-4 | TRBV6-1 | CASSDQGYNEKLFF
15 | TRBJ1-1 | TRBV9 | CASSVGRGRNTEAFF
13 | TRBJ2-5 | TRBV7-6 | CASSRSRVETQYF
15 | TRBJ2-2 | TRBV29-1 | CSVTGPTAYTGELFF
16 | TRBJ2-2 | TRBV29-1 | CSVTEGEAYTTGELFF
14 | TRBJ2-1 | TRBV5-1 | CASSPSAGYGEQFF
13 | TRBJ2-1 | TRBV7-7 | CASSFSSGYEQFF
14 | TRBJ1-6 | TRBV12-5 | CASGPGFLGSPLHF
15 | TRBJ1-2 | TRBV5-1 | CASSPDGTGSYGYTF
16 | TRBJ2-6 | TRBV10-2 | CASRGLAGSGANVLTF
13 | TRBJ1-5 | TRBV6-5 | CACGKRENQPQHF
13 | TRBJ2-7 | TRBV25-1 | CASFGQSSYEQYF
12 | TRBJ2-3 | TRBV29-1 | CSVEEGTSHAYF
11 | TRBJ1-1 | TRBV10-3 | CAIRGGRGAFF
13 | TRBJ1-5 | TRBV6-4 | CASSGGSNQPQHF
12 | TRBJ2-1 | TRBV27 | CASSSSGGEQFF
17 | TRBJ1-5 | TRBV2 | CASSAGQGLGSNQPQHF
14 | TRBJ1-5 | TRBV19 | CASADRGYNQPQHF
13 | TRBJ2-1 | TRBV7-9 | CASSPSAGNEQFF
12 | TRBJ2-5 | TRBV11-2 | CASRGAGETQYF
13 | TRBJ1-5 | TRBV27 | CASSLDRGQPQHF
12 | TRBJ2-7 | TRBV6-5 | CASRTGVYEQYF
14 | TRBJ2-7 | TRBV28 | CASSGDSKVYEQYF
14 | TRBJ1-4 | TRBV6-5 | CASSFRGRDEKLFF
14 | TRBJ1-5 | TRBV15 | CATSRDRVGQPQHF
16 | TRBJ1-2 | TRBV19 | CASLAPQRGLKGGYTF
13 | TRBJ1-1 | TRBV19 | CASSIRVNTEAFF